The clone carrying this TCR beta chain ranks as medium-sized. Its cognate antigen is unknown. TCRbeta library preparation incorporated unique molecular identifiers. TCRdb reprocessed the PCR reads via MiXCR and lists one record per CDR3 protein. The sample lists about 70,000 distinct CDR3 sequences, about a tenth seen once, with 13% in the top ten. This sample is drawn from a study of T-cell reconstitution after alpha-beta-depleted transplantation in children. Broader study findings: There were reportedly several hundred expanded graft clones from which alpha-beta T cells came about two months after transplant.

CDR3 length: 14 amino acids. Per germline, CDR1 ENHRY and CDR2 SYGVKD. V was trimmed by 5 bases and J by 8 bases, leaving 18 bases between them. The specimen comprised PBMCs, sampled before TCRalphabeta/CD19-depleted stem cell transplant. This TCR came from a boy aged 10-17 years with acute myeloid leukemia, due to receive a stem cell transplant. V gene TRBV10-3 combines with J gene TRBJ1-2; D may be TRBD1 (5 bases). The CDR3 spells CAISLLSGSGGYTF. In DNA, the CDR3 is TGTGCCATCAGTCTCTTATCCGGGTCAGGGGGCTACACCTTC.